The source of this TCR beta chain is a study of shared clonotypes between healthy human individuals. Regarding the study as a whole: With few donors, the genetic and exposure-history diversity represented was limited.

A note on this clone: What it binds is not known.

The protocol was immunoSEQ multiplex PCR, while the TCRdb copy is restricted to in-frame clones and leaves out a portion. Among 330,000 or so clones listed, about 70% were seen once. Trimming cost V 5 bases and J 3 bases, with 14 bases left between them. The length of the CDR3 is 14 residues. Germline CDR1 is SGHRS and CDR2 is YFSETQ. This TCR derives from a young man in good health. The chain links TRBV5-1 to TRBJ1-1; D call uncertain. The sequenced material came from memory CD4+ T cells sorted from blood. Specified subset: CD45RA-negative fraction. This chain's CDR3 is CASRSGPRDTEAFF. For the CDR3, the DNA is TGCGCCAGCAGATCCGGGCCGCGGGACACTGAAGCTTTCTTT.